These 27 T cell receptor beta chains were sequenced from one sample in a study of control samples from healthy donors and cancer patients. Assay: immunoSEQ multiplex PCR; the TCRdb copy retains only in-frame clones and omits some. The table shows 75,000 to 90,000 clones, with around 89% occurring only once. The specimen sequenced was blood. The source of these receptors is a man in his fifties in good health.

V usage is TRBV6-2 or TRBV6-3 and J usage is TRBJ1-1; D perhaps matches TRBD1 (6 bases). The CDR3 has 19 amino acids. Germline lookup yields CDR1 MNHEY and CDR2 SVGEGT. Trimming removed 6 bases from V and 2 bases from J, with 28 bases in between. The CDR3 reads CASSKMNPGLVGANTEAFF. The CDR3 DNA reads TGTGCCAGCAGCAAGATGAACCCGGGCCTCGTGGGGGCAAACACTGAAGCTTTCTTT.

In nucleotides, the CDR3 is TGTGCCAGCAGTTACTCGGGACAGGGTCGAGAGCAGTTCTTC. This sequence encodes CASSYSGQGREQFF. The genes are TRBV6-6 and TRBJ2-1, with 9 positions matching TRBD1. The trim removed 0 bases at V and 10 bases at J, leaving 4 bases unmatched. The germline CDR1 and CDR2 sequences are MNHNY and SVGAGI (reference sequence). This CDR3 region has 14 residues.

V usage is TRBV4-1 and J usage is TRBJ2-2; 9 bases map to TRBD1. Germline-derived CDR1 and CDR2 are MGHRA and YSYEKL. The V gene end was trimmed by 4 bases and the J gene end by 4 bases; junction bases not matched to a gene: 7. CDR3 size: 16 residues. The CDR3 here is CASSRKPGQGTGELFF. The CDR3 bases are TGCGCCAGCAGCCGTAAACCGGGACAGGGCACCGGGGAGCTGTTTTTT.

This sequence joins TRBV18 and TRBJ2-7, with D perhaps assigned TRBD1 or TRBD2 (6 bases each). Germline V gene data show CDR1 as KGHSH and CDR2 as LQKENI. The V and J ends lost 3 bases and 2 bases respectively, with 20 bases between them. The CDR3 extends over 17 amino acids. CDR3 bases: TGTGCCAGCTCACCCGAGTCCGGGGGCACAAGGGCCTACGAGCAGTACTTC. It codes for CASSPESGGTRAYEQYF.

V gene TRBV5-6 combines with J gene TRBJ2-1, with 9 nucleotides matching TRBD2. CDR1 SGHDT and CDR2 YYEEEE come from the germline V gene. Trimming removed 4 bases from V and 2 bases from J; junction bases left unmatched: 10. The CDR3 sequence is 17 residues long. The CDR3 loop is CASSPYLIAGAYNEQFF. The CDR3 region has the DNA TGTGCCAGCAGCCCGTACCTTATAGCGGGGGCCTACAATGAGCAGTTCTTC.

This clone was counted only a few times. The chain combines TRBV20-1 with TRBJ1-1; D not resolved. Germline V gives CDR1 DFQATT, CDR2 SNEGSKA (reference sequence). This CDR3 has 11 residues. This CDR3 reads CAVGRNTEAFF. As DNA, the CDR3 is TGCGCTGTAGGAAGGAACACTGAAGCTTTCTTT.

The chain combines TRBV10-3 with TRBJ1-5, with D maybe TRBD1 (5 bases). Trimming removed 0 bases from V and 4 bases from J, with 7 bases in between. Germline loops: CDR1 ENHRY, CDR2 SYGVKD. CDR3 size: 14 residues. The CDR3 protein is CAISESKGNQPQHF. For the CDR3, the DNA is TGTGCCATCAGTGAGTCGAAGGGGAATCAGCCCCAGCATTTT.

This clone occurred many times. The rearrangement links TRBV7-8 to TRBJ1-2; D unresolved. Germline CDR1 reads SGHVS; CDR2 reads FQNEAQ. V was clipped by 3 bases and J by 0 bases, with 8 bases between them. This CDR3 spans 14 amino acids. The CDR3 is CASSLRETNYGYTF. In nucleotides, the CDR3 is TGTGCCAGCAGCTTGCGGGAAACTAACTATGGCTACACCTTC.

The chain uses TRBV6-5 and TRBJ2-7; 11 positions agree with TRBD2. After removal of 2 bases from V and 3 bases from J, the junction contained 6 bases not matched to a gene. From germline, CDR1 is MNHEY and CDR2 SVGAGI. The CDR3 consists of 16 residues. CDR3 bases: TGTGCCAGCAGTTACCCCGGGACTAGCGGACGCTACGAGCAGTACTTC. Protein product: CASSYPGTSGRYEQYF.

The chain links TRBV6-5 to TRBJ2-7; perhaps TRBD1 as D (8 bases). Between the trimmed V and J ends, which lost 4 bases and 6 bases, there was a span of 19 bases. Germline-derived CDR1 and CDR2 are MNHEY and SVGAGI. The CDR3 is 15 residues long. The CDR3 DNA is TGTGCCAGCAGTTCTCCTGACAGGGGCGGGGGCGAGCAGTACTTC. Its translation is CASSSPDRGGGEQYF.

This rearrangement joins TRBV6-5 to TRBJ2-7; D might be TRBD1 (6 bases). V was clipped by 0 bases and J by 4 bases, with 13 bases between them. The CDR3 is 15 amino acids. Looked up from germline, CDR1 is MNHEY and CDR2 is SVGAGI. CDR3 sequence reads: CASSYSAEQGYEQYF. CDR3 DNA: TGTGCCAGCAGTTACTCGGCGGAACAGGGTTACGAGCAGTACTTC.

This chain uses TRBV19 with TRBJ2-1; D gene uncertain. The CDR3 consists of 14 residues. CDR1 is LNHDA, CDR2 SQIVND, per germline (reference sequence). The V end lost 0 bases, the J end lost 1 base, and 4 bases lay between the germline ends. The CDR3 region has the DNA TGTGCCAGTAGTATAGATCGGTCCTACAATGAGCAGTTCTTC. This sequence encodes CASSIDRSYNEQFF. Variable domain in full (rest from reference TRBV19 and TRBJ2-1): DGGITQSPKYLFRKEGQNVTLSCEQNLNHDAMYWYRQDPGQGLRLIYYSQIVNDFQKGDIAEGYSVSREKKESFPLTVTSAQKNPTAFYLCASSIDRSYNEQFFGPGTRLTVL.

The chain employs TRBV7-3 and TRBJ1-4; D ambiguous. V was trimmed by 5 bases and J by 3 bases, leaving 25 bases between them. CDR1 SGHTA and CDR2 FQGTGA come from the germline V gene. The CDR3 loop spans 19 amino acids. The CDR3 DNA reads TGTGCCAGCAGCATGGAGGTTTGGGCCAGACCTAGGGCTAATGAAAAACTGTTTTTT. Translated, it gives CASSMEVWARPRANEKLFF.

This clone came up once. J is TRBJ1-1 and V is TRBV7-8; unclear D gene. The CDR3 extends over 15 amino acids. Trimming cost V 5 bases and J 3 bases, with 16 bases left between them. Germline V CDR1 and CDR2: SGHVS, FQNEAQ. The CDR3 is CASSPKVVFYTEAFF. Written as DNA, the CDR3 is TGTGCCAGCAGCCCAAAGGTGGTCTTTTACACTGAAGCTTTCTTT.

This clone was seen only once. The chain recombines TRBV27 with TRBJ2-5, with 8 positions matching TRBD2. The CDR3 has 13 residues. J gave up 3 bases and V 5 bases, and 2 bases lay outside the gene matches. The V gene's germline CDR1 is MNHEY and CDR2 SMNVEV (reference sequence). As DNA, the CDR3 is TGTGCCAGCAGTACAGCGGGGGAAGAGACCCAGTACTTC. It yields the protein CASSTAGEETQYF.

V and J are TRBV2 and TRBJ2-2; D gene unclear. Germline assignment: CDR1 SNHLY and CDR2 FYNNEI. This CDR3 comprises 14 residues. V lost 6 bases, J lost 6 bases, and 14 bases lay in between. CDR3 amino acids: CASRRAHGPGELFF. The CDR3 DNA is TGTGCCAGCAGGAGAGCCCACGGGCCCGGGGAGCTGTTTTTT. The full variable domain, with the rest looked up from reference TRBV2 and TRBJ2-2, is EPEVTQTPSHQVTQMGQEVILRCVPISNHLYFYWYRQILGQKVEFLVSFYNNEISEKSEIFDDQFSVERPDGSNFTLKIRSTKLEDSAMYFCASRRAHGPGELFFGEGSRLTVL.

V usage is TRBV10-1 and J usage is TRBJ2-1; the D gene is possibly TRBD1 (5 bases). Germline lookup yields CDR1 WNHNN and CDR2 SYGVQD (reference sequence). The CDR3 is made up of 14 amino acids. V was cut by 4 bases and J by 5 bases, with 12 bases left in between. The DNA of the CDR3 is TGCGCCAGCAGTGCGGCGACAGTGAACAATGAGCAGTTCTTC. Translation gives CASSAATVNNEQFF.

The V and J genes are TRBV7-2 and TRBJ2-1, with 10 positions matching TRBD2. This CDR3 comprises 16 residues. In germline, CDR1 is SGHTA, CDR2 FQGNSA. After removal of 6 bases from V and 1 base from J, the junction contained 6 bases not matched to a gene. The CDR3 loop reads CASRVAGGFSYNEQFF. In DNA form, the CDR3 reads TGTGCCAGCAGGGTAGCGGGGGGATTTTCCTACAATGAGCAGTTCTTC.

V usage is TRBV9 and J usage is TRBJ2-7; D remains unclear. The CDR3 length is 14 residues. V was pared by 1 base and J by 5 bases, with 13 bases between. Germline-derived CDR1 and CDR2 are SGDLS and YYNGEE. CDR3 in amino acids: CASSVSDNSHEQYF. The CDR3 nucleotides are TGTGCCAGCAGCGTAAGCGACAATTCCCACGAGCAGTACTTC.

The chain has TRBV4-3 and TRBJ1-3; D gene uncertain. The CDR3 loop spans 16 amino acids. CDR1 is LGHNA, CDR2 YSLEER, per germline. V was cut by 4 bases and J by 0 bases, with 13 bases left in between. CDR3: CASSPGPRISGNTIYF. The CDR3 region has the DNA TGCGCCAGCAGCCCTGGACCGCGGATCTCTGGAAACACCATATATTTT.

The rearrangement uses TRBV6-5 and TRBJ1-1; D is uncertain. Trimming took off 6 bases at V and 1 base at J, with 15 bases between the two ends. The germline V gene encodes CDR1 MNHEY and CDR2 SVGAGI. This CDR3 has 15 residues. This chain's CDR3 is CASSLTAPRNTEAFF. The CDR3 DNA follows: TGTGCCAGCAGCTTAACAGCTCCCCGGAACACTGAAGCTTTCTTT.

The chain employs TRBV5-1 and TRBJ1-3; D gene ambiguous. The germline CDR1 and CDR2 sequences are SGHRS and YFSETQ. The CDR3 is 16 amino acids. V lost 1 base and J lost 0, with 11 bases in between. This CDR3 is CASSLYGGPSGNTIYF. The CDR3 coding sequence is TGCGCCAGCAGCTTGTATGGCGGCCCCTCTGGAAACACCATATATTTT. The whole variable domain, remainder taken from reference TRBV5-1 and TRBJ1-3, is KAGVTQTPRYLIKTRGQQVTLSCSPISGHRSVSWYQQTPGQGLQFLFEYFSETQRNKGNFPGRFSGRQFSNSRSEMNVSTLELGDSALYLCASSLYGGPSGNTIYFGEGSWLTVV.

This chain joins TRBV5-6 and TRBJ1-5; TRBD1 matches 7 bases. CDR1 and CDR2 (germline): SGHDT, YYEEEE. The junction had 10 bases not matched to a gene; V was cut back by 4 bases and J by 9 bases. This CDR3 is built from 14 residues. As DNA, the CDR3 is TGTGCCAGCAGCGCAGGGACAGCGAATGGGCCCCAGCATTTT. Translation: CASSAGTANGPQHF.

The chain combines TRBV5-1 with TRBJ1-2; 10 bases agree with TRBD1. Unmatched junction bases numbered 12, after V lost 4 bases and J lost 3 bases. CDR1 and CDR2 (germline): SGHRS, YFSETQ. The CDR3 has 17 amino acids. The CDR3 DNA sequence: TGCGCCAGCAGCATAACACCCGTGGGACAGGGGTACTATGGCTACACCTTC. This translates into CASSITPVGQGYYGYTF.

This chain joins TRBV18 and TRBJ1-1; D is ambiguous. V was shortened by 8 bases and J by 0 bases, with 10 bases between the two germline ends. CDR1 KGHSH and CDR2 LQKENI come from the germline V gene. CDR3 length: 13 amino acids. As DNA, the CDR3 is TGTGCCAGCATCCCTGGGTTGAACACTGAAGCTTTCTTT. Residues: CASIPGLNTEAFF.

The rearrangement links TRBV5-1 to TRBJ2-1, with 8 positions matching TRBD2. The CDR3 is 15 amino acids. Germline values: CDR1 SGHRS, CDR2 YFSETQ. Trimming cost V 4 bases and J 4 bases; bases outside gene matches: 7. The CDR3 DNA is TGCGCCAGCAGCCCATGGGGCGGGGGGTACAATGAGCAGTTCTTC. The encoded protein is CASSPWGGGYNEQFF.

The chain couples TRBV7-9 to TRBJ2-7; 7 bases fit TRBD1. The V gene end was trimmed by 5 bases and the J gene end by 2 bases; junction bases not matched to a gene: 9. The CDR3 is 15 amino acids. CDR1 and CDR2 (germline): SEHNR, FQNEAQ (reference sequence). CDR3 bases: TGTGCCAGCAGCCCGACAGGGAGCCACACCTACGAGCAGTACTTC. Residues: CASSPTGSHTYEQYF.